This TCR beta chain is drawn from a study of post-analysis software for immune sequencing data. Whole-study findings and limits: In patients, TRBV5-6, TRBV5-1 and TRBV20-1 belonged to several TRBV segments found more frequently than in controls.

This clonotype was counted between two and nine times. What it recognizes is unknown. Tagging with unique molecular identifiers was a feature of the TCR beta cDNA libraries. The source material, about 0.9 to 11 million T cells, gave rise to 400,000 to 600,000 cDNA molecules. MiXCR, run by TCRdb on the PCR reads, gives a single entry per CDR3 protein. The repertoire consists of roughly 800,000 distinct CDR3 sequences, with under 70% occurring once and the leading ten covering over 4%. The CDR3 contains 16 residues. Trimming removed 5 bases from V and 3 bases from J; junction bases left unmatched: 11. This receptor was obtained from a girl aged 10-17 years with multiple sclerosis. The genes are TRBV12-3 or TRBV12-4 and TRBJ2-7; 9 positions match TRBD1. Sequencing was carried out using blood. CDR3 sequence (DNA): TGTGCCAGCAGTCCAGGGACAGGGAATGGTCGCTACGAGCAGTACTTC. Encoded protein: CASSPGTGNGRYEQYF.